This TCR beta chain came from a study of T cells in Graves' hyperthyroidism and ophthalmopathy. Study in general: Pretreatment peripheral blood was obtained at initial diagnosis.

RNA transcripts were the template for amplifying TCR beta CDR3 regions. During a first-round RT-PCR of the TCR CDR3, the HTBI primer set was used. A single record per CDR3 protein comes from TCRdb applying MiXCR to the multiplex PCR reads. This sample yields about 600,000 distinct CDR3 sequences, of which about 14% are seen a single time; approximately 13% belongs to the top ten. This clonotype came up many times. Its antigen is currently unknown. Uncontrolled infections, other autoimmune diseases, pregnancy or lactation led to exclusion of patients. Orbital computed tomography and thyroid ultrasound, together with serum TRAb and thyroxine and clinical symptoms, were used for diagnoses. Findings of the study overall: Also found in blood were most expanded thyroid clonotypes above 0.001.

This CDR3 has 16 amino acids. Germline CDR1 SGHAT, CDR2 FQNNGV. Trimming removed 1 base at V and 1 base at J, with 13 bases between. The specimen sequenced was blood. The rearrangement uses TRBV11-2 and TRBJ1-1, with D unresolved. This sequence originates from a woman in her fifties or sixties with Graves' ophthalmopathy. The CDR3 region has the DNA TGTGCCAGCAGCTTAGGCTTTGTCAGCCAGAACACTGAAGCTTTCTTT. This encodes CASSLGFVSQNTEAFF.